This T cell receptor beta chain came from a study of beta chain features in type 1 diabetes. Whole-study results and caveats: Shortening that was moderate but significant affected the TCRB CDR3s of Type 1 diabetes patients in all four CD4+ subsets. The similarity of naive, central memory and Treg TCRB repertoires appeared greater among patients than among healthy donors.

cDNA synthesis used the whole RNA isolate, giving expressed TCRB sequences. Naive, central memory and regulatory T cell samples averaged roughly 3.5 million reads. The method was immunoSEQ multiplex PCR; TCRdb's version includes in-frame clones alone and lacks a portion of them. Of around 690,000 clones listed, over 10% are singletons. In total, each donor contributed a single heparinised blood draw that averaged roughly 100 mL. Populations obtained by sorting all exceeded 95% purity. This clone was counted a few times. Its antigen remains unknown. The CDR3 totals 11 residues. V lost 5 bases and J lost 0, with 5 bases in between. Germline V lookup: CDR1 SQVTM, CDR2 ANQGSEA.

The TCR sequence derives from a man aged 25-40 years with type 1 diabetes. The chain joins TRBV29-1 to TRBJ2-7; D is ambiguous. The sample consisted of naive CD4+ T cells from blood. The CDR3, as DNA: TGCAGCGTTCAGGACTCCTACGAGCAGTACTTC. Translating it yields CSVQDSYEQYF.